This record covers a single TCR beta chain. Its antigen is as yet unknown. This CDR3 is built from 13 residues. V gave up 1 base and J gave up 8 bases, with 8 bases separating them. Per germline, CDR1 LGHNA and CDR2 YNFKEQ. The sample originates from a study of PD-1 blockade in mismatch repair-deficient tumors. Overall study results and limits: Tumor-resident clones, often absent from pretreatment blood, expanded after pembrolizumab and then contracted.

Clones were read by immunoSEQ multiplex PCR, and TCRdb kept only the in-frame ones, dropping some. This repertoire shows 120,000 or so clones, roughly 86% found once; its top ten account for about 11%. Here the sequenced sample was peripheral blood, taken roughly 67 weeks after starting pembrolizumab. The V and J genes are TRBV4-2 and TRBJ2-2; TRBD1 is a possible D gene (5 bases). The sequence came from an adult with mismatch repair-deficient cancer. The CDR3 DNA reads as TGTGCCAGCAGCCAAGGGGGCGTGGGGGAGCTGTTTTTT. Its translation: CASSQGGVGELFF.